The 17 T cell receptor beta chains below all came from one sample that was sequenced in a study of T cells in Graves' hyperthyroidism and ophthalmopathy. Using RNA transcripts as the source, TCR beta CDR3 regions were amplified. The study used the HTBI primer set for a first-round RT-PCR of the TCR CDR3. Each CDR3 protein is one row after TCRdb ran MiXCR on the multiplex PCR reads. The sample has around 600,000 distinct CDR3 sequences; 16% are singletons. The sequenced sample was blood. Receptors originate from a middle-aged woman with Graves' ophthalmopathy.

This clonotype showed up just once. One junction end does not reproduce the germline sequence, and a read error may be involved. The chain carries TRBV7-2 and TRBJ1-6, with no clear D. The CDR3 covers 15 residues. The germline CDR1 and CDR2 sequences are SGHTA and FQGNSA. CDR3 in DNA: TGTACCAGCATCTTAGCAGAGGGAATAAATTCACCCCTCCACTTT. Translated, it gives CTSILAEGINSPLHF.

This clonotype was recorded at least ten times. In nucleotides, the CDR3 is TGCAGTGCTCCCGACCAGCGGGAGACCCAGTACTTC. Translated, it gives CSAPDQRETQYF. The V and J genes are TRBV20-1 and TRBJ2-5; D is possibly TRBD2 (5 bases). Germline-derived CDR1 and CDR2 are DFQATT and SNEGSKA (reference sequence). This CDR3 region has 12 residues. V was shortened by 5 bases and J by 5 bases, with 12 bases between the two germline ends.

The chain carries TRBV6-2 or TRBV6-3 and TRBJ1-5, with D possibly matching TRBD1 (5 bases). CDR3 length: 16 residues. The germline V and J ends were trimmed by 6 bases and 4 bases, with 19 bases remaining between them. Germline CDR1 and CDR2: MNHEY and SVGEGT. The CDR3 reads CASRKQTGAKNQPQHF. The CDR3 nucleotides read TGTGCCAGCAGGAAACAAACCGGGGCAAAAAATCAGCCCCAGCATTTT.

With respect to this clonotype: The CDR3 ends on some other residue instead of the conserved phenylalanine or tryptophan, so this is likely a read error. The genes are TRBV5-6 and TRBJ2-1; TRBD2 agrees at 8 bases. The V and J ends lost 1 base and 2 bases, in that order; junction bases with no gene match: 2. The CDR3 has 15 residues. Germline V gene lookup returns CDR1 SGHDT and CDR2 YYEEEE. This CDR3 is CASSLSSGAYNEQFS. CDR3 DNA: TGTGCCAGCAGCTTGAGTAGCGGGGCCTACAATGAGCAGTTCTCC.

This clonotype was counted ten times or more. The chain links TRBV5-1 to TRBJ1-1; 7 nucleotides match TRBD1. This CDR3 has 14 residues. CDR1 SGHRS and CDR2 YFSETQ come from the germline V gene. After removal of 6 bases from V and 2 bases from J, the junction contained 7 bases not matched to a gene. As DNA, the CDR3 is TGCGCCAGCACTCGGGACAGCTCCAACACTGAAGCTTTCTTT. Amino acid sequence: CASTRDSSNTEAFF.

This chain joins TRBV27 and TRBJ1-5, with TRBD1 identical over 7 bases. Trimming removed 5 bases from V and 2 bases from J; junction bases left unmatched: 9. CDR1 and CDR2 (germline): MNHEY, SMNVEV (reference sequence). The CDR3 sequence is 16 residues long. CDR3 coding DNA: TGTGCCAGCAGTCGATACAGGGGAGAGGGCAATCAGCCCCAGCATTTT. Its protein product is CASSRYRGEGNQPQHF.

In the case of this clonotype: One junction end does not reproduce the germline sequence, and a read error may be involved. The chain couples TRBV30 to TRBJ1-2; 10 bases fit TRBD1. The germline gives CDR1 GTSNPN, CDR2 SVGIG (reference sequence). The CDR3 is made up of 15 amino acids. CDR3: CAWRMGQGNNCGYTF. CDR3 in DNA: TGTGCCTGGAGGATGGGACAGGGGAATAACTGTGGCTACACCTTC.

The sample holds a few counts of this clonotype. This chain joins TRBV4-1 and TRBJ1-3; possibly TRBD1 for D (5 bases). The CDR3 has 15 residues. In germline, CDR1 is MGHRA, CDR2 YSYEKL. The ends were cut back, 1 base at V and 0 bases at J, with 7 bases in the middle. CDR3 nucleotides: TGCGCCAGCAGCCAAGGGGGGTACTCTGGAAACACCATATATTTT. Translating it yields CASSQGGYSGNTIYF.

This clonotype was seen a few times. This chain joins TRBV6-1 and TRBJ2-3, with 10 nucleotides matching TRBD2. V lost 5 bases, J lost 6 bases, and 14 bases stayed unmatched. CDR3 size: 17 residues. Germline V gene sequence: CDR1 MNHNS, CDR2 SASEGT. This CDR3 is CASSYALAGARGDTQYF. In nucleotides, the CDR3 is TGTGCCAGCAGTTATGCTCTAGCGGGGGCGCGAGGGGATACGCAGTATTTT.

This clonotype was recorded at least ten times. The chain carries TRBV7-8 and TRBJ1-2, with D maybe TRBD1 (6 bases). The germline V gene has CDR1 SGHVS and CDR2 FQNEAQ. The CDR3 length is 16 residues. V was trimmed by 5 bases and J by 5 bases, leaving 21 bases between them. CDR3 sequence (DNA): TGTGCCAGCAGCCCAGGGGCGGACACGCCGGTGTATGGCTACACCTTC. It yields the protein CASSPGADTPVYGYTF.

This clonotype appeared a few times. The chain joins TRBV6-1 to TRBJ2-1; the match to TRBD2 covers 13 bases. Germline V gene sequence: CDR1 MNHNS, CDR2 SASEGT. J lost 0 bases, V lost 8 bases, and 13 bases had no gene match. The CDR3 runs 19 residues. The DNA for the CDR3 is TGTGCCAGCGGCGCCCCCGGGACTAGCGGGGCCAGCTCCTACAATGAGCAGTTCTTC. Residues: CASGAPGTSGASSYNEQFF.

This clonotype was detected many times. The chain is built from TRBV11-2 and TRBJ1-1; tentative D call: TRBD1 (6 bases). Trimming stripped 1 base from V and 5 bases from J, with 17 bases between. Per the germline V gene, CDR1 is SGHAT and CDR2 is FQNNGV. This CDR3 contains 16 residues. CDR3 nucleotides: TGTGCCAGCAGCTTAGGCAGGGGCTTGACGTATACTGAAGCTTTCTTT. This sequence encodes CASSLGRGLTYTEAFF.

The chain has TRBV29-1 and TRBJ2-5; D remains unclear. The CDR3 covers 11 residues. Germline CDR1 reads SQVTM; CDR2 reads ANQGSEA. Deletions cut 4 bases from V and 5 bases from J, with 8 bases between. The CDR3 region is CSVGSRETQYF. The DNA of the CDR3 is TGCAGCGTTGGATCAAGGGAGACCCAGTACTTC.

Ten or more counts support this clonotype. This sequence joins TRBV3-1 and TRBJ2-3, with D hard to call. Germline V CDR1 and CDR2: LGHDT, YNNKEL (reference sequence). Trimming pared 4 bases from V and 4 bases from J, leaving 6 bases between. This CDR3 region has 12 residues. In DNA, the CDR3 is TGTGCCAGCAGCCCGGGCCCAGATACGCAGTATTTT. It encodes CASSPGPDTQYF.

This clonotype was observed at least ten times. The chain combines TRBV2 with TRBJ2-5; D is perhaps TRBD2 (5 bases). CDR3 length: 13 residues. CDR1 and CDR2 from the germline V gene are SNHLY and FYNNEI. The V end was cut by 4 bases, the J end by 4 bases, with 10 bases between. CDR3 nucleotides: TGTGCCAGCAGTGGTAGCGATGGAGAGACCCAGTACTTC. It is translated as CASSGSDGETQYF.

This clonotype was counted only a few times. The V call is TRBV3-1, the J call TRBJ2-3; a possible D gene is TRBD2 (5 bases). V was cut by 4 bases and J by 1 base, with 15 bases left in between. This CDR3 is 16 amino acids long. Germline CDR1 reads LGHDT; CDR2 reads YNNKEL (reference sequence). CDR3 bases: TGTGCCAGCAGCCCGCTTGGAGGACTGGGCACAGATACGCAGTATTTT. Amino acids: CASSPLGGLGTDTQYF.

This clonotype was detected only a few times. The chain joins TRBV7-9 to TRBJ1-4; D unclear. V was trimmed by 1 base and J by 8 bases, leaving 8 bases between them. The CDR3 is made up of 13 amino acids. Looked up from germline, CDR1 is SEHNR and CDR2 is FQNEAQ (reference sequence). The CDR3 coding sequence is TGTGCCAGCAGCTTAGATGTGGCGGAAAAACTGTTTTTT. Its translation is CASSLDVAEKLFF. Based on the CDR3 plus reference TRBV7-9 and TRBJ1-4, the full variable domain is DTGVSQNPRHKITKRGQNVTFRCDPISEHNRLYWYRQTLGQGPEFLTYFQNEAQLEKSRLLSDRFSAERPKGSFSTLEIQRTEQGDSAMYLCASSLDVAEKLFFGSGTQLSVL.